A single sample gave rise to the 8 T cell receptor beta chains below, sequenced in a study of control samples from healthy donors and cancer patients. The table came from immunoSEQ multiplex PCR; TCRdb's copy has only in-frame clones and leaves some out. The sample includes around 140,000 clones, over 85% of them seen just once. Sequences were obtained from blood. All receptors derive from a man younger than 30 in good health.

The chain has TRBV25-1 and TRBJ1-2; tentative D call: TRBD1 (6 bases). Trimming shortened V by 8 bases and J by 3 bases, and 19 bases separated the two germline ends. Germline V lookup: CDR1 MGHDK, CDR2 SYGVNS. The CDR3 extends over 15 amino acids. The CDR3 DNA follows: TGTGCCAGCTCCAATTCAGGGGCGTCGGACTATGGCTACACCTTC. It specifies CASSNSGASDYGYTF.

The genes are TRBV7-8 and TRBJ2-7; unclear D gene. The germline gives CDR1 SGHVS, CDR2 FQNEAQ. This CDR3 is 15 amino acids long. V was shortened by 0 bases and J by 2 bases, with 11 bases between the two germline ends. As DNA, the CDR3 is TGTGCCAGCAGCTTAGCCTTAGCCAGCACCTACGAGCAGTACTTC. This codes for CASSLALASTYEQYF.

The V call is TRBV25-1, the J call TRBJ2-2, with 10 bases lining up with TRBD1. V was clipped by 8 bases and J by 6 bases; unmatched bases: 0. CDR1 and CDR2 from the germline V gene are MGHDK and SYGVNS. CDR3 length: 12 amino acids. The CDR3 reads CASGQGAGELFF. For the CDR3, the DNA is TGTGCCAGCGGACAGGGGGCCGGGGAGCTGTTTTTT.

The genes are TRBV7-9 and TRBJ1-1; the D is unclear. V was cut by 2 bases and J by 2 bases, with 9 bases left in between. The CDR3 sequence is 14 residues long. The germline gives CDR1 SEHNR, CDR2 FQNEAQ (reference sequence). CDR3 DNA sequence: TGTGCCAGCAGCTTACACGGTCGAAACACTGAAGCTTTCTTT. Its translation is CASSLHGRNTEAFF.

The chain links TRBV7-8 to TRBJ2-7, with TRBD1 matching over 8 bases. CDR1 and CDR2 (germline): SGHVS, FQNEAQ. With V trimmed by 5 bases and J by 3 bases, 12 bases remained unmatched. This CDR3 is 16 amino acids long. CDR3 amino acids: CASSHLTRDRYYEQYF. DNA of the CDR3: TGTGCCAGCAGCCATCTCACCCGGGACAGGTACTACGAGCAGTACTTC.

The V gene is TRBV7-6, the J gene TRBJ2-7; D unclear. Trimming took off 2 bases at V and 0 bases at J, with 11 bases between the two ends. This CDR3 spans 15 amino acids. Per the germline V gene, CDR1 is SGHVS and CDR2 is FNYEAQ. CDR3 nucleotide sequence: TGTGCCAGCAGCTTATCTCACAGTCTCTCCTACGAGCAGTACTTC. It is translated as CASSLSHSLSYEQYF. Variable domain in full (rest from reference TRBV7-6 and TRBJ2-7): GAGVSQSPRYKVTKRGQDVALRCDPISGHVSLYWYRQALGQGPEFLTYFNYEAQQDKSGLPNDRFSAERPEGSISTLTIQRTEQRDSAMYRCASSLSHSLSYEQYFGPGTRLTVT.

This clone has a handful of counts. The chain has TRBV29-1 and TRBJ2-1; no reliable D call. Trimming left V 3 bases short and J 2 bases short, with 14 bases between. The CDR3 runs to 15 residues. CDR1 is SQVTM, CDR2 ANQGSEA, per germline. The DNA for the CDR3 is TGCAGCGTTGACGACCGGTCTTTGGCCTACAATGAGCAGTTCTTC. It is translated as CSVDDRSLAYNEQFF.

The V call is TRBV6-6, the J call TRBJ1-4, with 8 bases fitting TRBD1. Germline lookup yields CDR1 MNHNY and CDR2 SVGAGI (reference sequence). The CDR3 length is 15 residues. V shed 6 bases, J shed 8 bases, and the junction held 11 bases outside the gene matches. The CDR3 region has the DNA TGTGCCAGCAGGAACACCGGGACAGGCGGAGAAAAACTGTTTTTT. Its protein product is CASRNTGTGGEKLFF.